Each of the 12 T cell receptor beta chains below was sequenced from the same sample in a study of identical twins. TCRdb re-analysed the 5' RACE reads in MiXCR, keeping a single row per CDR3 protein. This table holds around 160,000 distinct CDR3 sequences, roughly 3.5% found once. Material for sequencing was memory T cells sorted from blood. The source of these receptors is a man aged 18 to 35 in good health.

There are many counts of this clonotype. V usage is TRBV4-3 and J usage is TRBJ1-4, with a tentative D call TRBD1 (5 bases). The germline gives CDR1 LGHNA, CDR2 YSLEER. V was clipped by 4 bases and J by 5 bases, with 14 bases between them. The CDR3 runs 15 residues. The CDR3 DNA follows: TGCGCCAGCAGCCGGATGCAGGGAAAGAATGAAAAACTGTTTTTT. Its protein is CASSRMQGKNEKLFF.

This clonotype was observed a few times. The chain is built from TRBV20-1 and TRBJ2-3, with 12 nucleotides matching TRBD2. The CDR3 sequence is 16 residues long. Germline CDR1 is DFQATT and CDR2 is SNEGSKA (reference sequence). With V trimmed by 2 bases and J by 6 bases, 9 bases remained unmatched. This chain's CDR3 is CSARPLTSGSGDTQYF. As DNA, the CDR3 is TGCAGTGCTAGACCCTTGACTAGCGGGAGTGGTGATACGCAGTATTTT.

Ten or more counts support this clonotype. The chain couples TRBV29-1 to TRBJ2-4; D remains unclear. This CDR3 spans 12 amino acids. V was trimmed by 7 bases and J by 6 bases, leaving 13 bases between them. Looked up from germline, CDR1 is SQVTM and CDR2 is ANQGSEA. The CDR3 loop reads CSAPPGGNIQYF. CDR3 DNA: TGCAGCGCCCCCCCAGGTGGAAACATTCAGTACTTC. Filled out from reference TRBV29-1 and TRBJ2-4, the complete variable domain reads SAVISQKPSRDICQRGTSLTIQCQVDSQVTMMFWYRQQPGQSLTLIATANQGSEATYESGFVIDKFPISRPNLTFSTLTVSNMSPEDSSIYLCSAPPGGNIQYFGAGTRLSVL.

This clonotype was counted many times. The rearrangement uses TRBV5-1 and TRBJ2-3; D is uncertain. The V gene lost 3 bases and the J gene lost 0 bases, with 8 bases spanning the gap. This CDR3 contains 14 residues. Germline V gene sequence: CDR1 SGHRS, CDR2 YFSETQ. DNA of the CDR3: TGCGCCAGCAGCTCCTATTACAGCACAGATACGCAGTATTTT. Protein: CASSSYYSTDTQYF.

This clonotype was counted at least ten times. The V call is TRBV28, the J call TRBJ2-3; TRBD1 aligns across 8 bases. The trim removed 2 bases at V and 5 bases at J, leaving 6 bases unmatched. This CDR3 spans 15 amino acids. Germline lookup yields CDR1 MDHEN and CDR2 SYDVKM. CDR3 amino acids: CASSLSPGGRDTQYF. CDR3 nucleotide sequence: TGTGCCAGCAGTTTAAGTCCAGGGGGCAGAGATACGCAGTATTTT.

At least ten counts were recorded for this clonotype. The CDR3 region is CASSLVRTGEEEGYTF. The CDR3 DNA follows: TGTGCCAGCAGCTTGGTCCGGACAGGGGAAGAGGAAGGCTACACCTTC. The chain links TRBV5-6 to TRBJ1-2; TRBD1 matches at 9 bases. V lost 0 bases and J lost 8; bases outside the gene matches: 11. The CDR3 loop spans 16 amino acids. The germline CDR1 and CDR2 sequences are SGHDT and YYEEEE.

This clonotype was counted at least ten times. The DNA of the CDR3 is TGCGCCAGCAGCCAAGAGGGGTTCACAGATACGCAGTATTTT. It yields the protein CASSQEGFTDTQYF. The V and J genes are TRBV4-3 and TRBJ2-3; D not certain. The V gene lost 0 bases and the J gene lost 2 bases, with 6 bases spanning the gap. Germline CDR1 and CDR2: LGHNA and YSLEER. The CDR3 totals 14 residues.

This clonotype was seen at least ten times. The genes are TRBV5-1 and TRBJ2-1; 9 bases align to TRBD1. J lost 5 bases, V lost 2 bases, and 8 bases had no gene match. This CDR3 spans 16 amino acids. Germline values: CDR1 SGHRS, CDR2 YFSETQ. The CDR3 DNA sequence: TGCGCCAGCAGCTTAAGCCCCGGGACAGGGAACAATGAGCAGTTCTTC. Amino acid sequence: CASSLSPGTGNNEQFF.

At least ten counts were recorded for this clonotype. The chain couples TRBV7-3 to TRBJ2-1, with 11 bases that match TRBD2. The germline gives CDR1 SGHTA, CDR2 FQGTGA. This CDR3 region has 13 residues. Losses at the gene ends were 5 bases for V and 10 bases for J; bases not matched to a gene: 4. This chain's CDR3 is CASSTPSGREQFF. The CDR3 region has the DNA TGTGCCAGCAGCACCCCTAGCGGGAGGGAGCAGTTCTTC. The variable domain in full, with the rest retrieved from reference TRBV7-3 and TRBJ2-1, is GAGVSQTPSNKVTEKGKYVELRCDPISGHTALYWYRQSLGQGPEFLIYFQGTGAADDSGLPNDRFFAVRPEGSVSTLKIQRTERGDSAVYLCASSTPSGREQFFGPGTRLTVL.

Only one count was recorded for this clonotype. A read error may be the cause here, since a much bigger clone is one base away. This chain links TRBV14 with TRBJ1-1; possibly TRBD1 for D (5 bases). The CDR3 is 13 residues long. Trimming took 4 bases from V and 5 from J, leaving 11 bases between them. The germline gives CDR1 SGHDN, CDR2 FVKESK. The CDR3 region has the DNA TGTGCCAGCAGCCCAGGGATTGTGACTGAAGCTTTCTTT. Protein product: CASSPGIVTEAFF.

This clonotype occurred many times. The CDR3 coding sequence is TGTGCCAGTAGTATACCCCTCACGGGAGCTTCTGAAGCTTTCTTT. It codes for CASSIPLTGASEAFF. The chain recombines TRBV19 with TRBJ1-1, with D uncertain. There are 15 residues in the CDR3. Germline lookup yields CDR1 LNHDA and CDR2 SQIVND (reference sequence). The V end was cut by 2 bases, the J end by 6 bases, with 16 bases between.

This clonotype was found many times. The gene calls are TRBV18 and TRBJ1-1, with TRBD1 as a possible D gene (5 bases). Germline V gives CDR1 KGHSH, CDR2 LQKENI. The CDR3 has 15 amino acids. V gave up 2 bases and J gave up 3 bases, with 13 bases separating them. The CDR3 protein is CASSPRQGIDTEAFF. The CDR3 nucleotides read TGTGCCAGCTCACCAAGGCAGGGTATCGACACTGAAGCTTTCTTT.